The clone carrying this T cell receptor (beta chain) was recorded at least ten times. Its specificity is unknown. The data were taken from a study of T cells after yellow fever vaccination. Study-wide points: Reappearance after the booster was observed for most primary-vaccination clones (roughly 97% CD4, roughly 90% CD8). Only a small proportion of the clonotypes turned up in both the CD4 and the CD8 compartments, likely arising from convergent recombination. Weaker, the secondary response peaked sooner, at day 5 versus 15.

A process of 5'RACE template switching, which added a universal primer site and UMIs, was used to make TCR cDNA. TCRdb ran MiXCR on the 5' RACE reads and lists one entry per CDR3 protein. In the table there are 200,000 or so distinct CDR3 sequences, more than 6.5% of which are singletons. Deletions cut 1 base from V and 1 base from J, with 10 bases between. The CDR3 contains 15 residues. Germline CDR1 reads SGDLS; CDR2 reads YYNGEE. This TCR was recovered from a man aged 25-45 years who received the YFV17D yellow fever vaccine. The chain links TRBV9 to TRBJ2-3; possible D gene TRBD2, 6 bases. Sequenced here: CD4+ T cells sorted from PBMCs, sampled on the day of the yellow fever booster vaccination. This chain's CDR3 is CASSVRLGGTDTQYF. The CDR3 nucleotides read TGTGCCAGCAGCGTACGACTAGGTGGCACAGATACGCAGTATTTT.